Below, one TCR beta chain is given with its context. The antigen remains unidentified. The sample originates from a study of cytomegalovirus exposure and HLA in healthy donors. Study-wide findings and caveats: Presence/absence analyses took donor sequencing depth as roughly uniform. Reportedly, TCR beta sequences accurately predicted HLA-A and HLA-B alleles in most subjects.

Likely unrecorded immune exposures existed in these nominally healthy donors. V shed 1 base, J shed 5 bases, and the junction held 4 bases outside the gene matches. CDR1 and CDR2 (germline): MNHNS, SASEGT. The CDR3 is made up of 14 amino acids. PCR employed 60 Vbeta and 13 Jbeta primers. Repertoires were generated with immunoSEQ multiplex PCR, while TCRdb's copy carries only in-frame clones and drops some. The sample table sets out roughly 60,000 clones. This chain connects TRBV6-1 to TRBJ1-2, with 7 bases matching TRBD1. This receptor was obtained from a woman between 18 and 29 years old in good health and CMV-seronegative. Sequencing used PBMCs. The CDR3 DNA reads as TGTGCCAGCAGTGAAGTCGGGACAGCTTATGGCTACACCTTC. This encodes CASSEVGTAYGYTF.